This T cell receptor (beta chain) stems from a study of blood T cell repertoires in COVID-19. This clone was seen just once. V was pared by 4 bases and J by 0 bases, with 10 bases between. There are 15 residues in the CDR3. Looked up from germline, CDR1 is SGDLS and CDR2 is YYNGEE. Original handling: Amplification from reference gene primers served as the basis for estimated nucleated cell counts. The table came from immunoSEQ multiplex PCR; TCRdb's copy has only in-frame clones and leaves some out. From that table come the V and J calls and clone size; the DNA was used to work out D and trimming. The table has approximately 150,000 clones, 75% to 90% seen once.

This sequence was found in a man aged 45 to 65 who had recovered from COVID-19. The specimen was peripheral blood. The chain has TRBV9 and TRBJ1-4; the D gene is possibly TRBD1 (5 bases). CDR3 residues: CASSPRGATNEKLFF. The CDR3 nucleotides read TGTGCCAGCAGCCCACGGGGGGCAACTAATGAAAAACTGTTTTTT.